These 11 T cell receptor beta chains were all obtained from the same sample, sequenced in a study of T cells of healthy individuals. TCRdb re-called the 5' RACE reads through MiXCR, storing one row per CDR3 protein. The sample shows tens of thousands of distinct CDR3 sequences, about 17% of them seen only once. The receptors were gathered from a human donor in good health.

The rearrangement uses TRBV7-9 and TRBJ1-5, with D perhaps TRBD1 (6 bases). Trimming took off 9 bases at V and 0 bases at J, with 12 bases between the two ends. Germline-derived CDR1 and CDR2 are SEHNR and FQNEAQ (reference sequence). The CDR3 consists of 14 residues. The CDR3 here is CASMDSLSNQPQHF. The CDR3 DNA reads as TGTGCCAGTATGGACAGTCTTAGCAATCAGCCCCAGCATTTT.

This clonotype has just a few counts. The rearrangement links TRBV4-1 to TRBJ2-2, with TRBD2 matching over 12 bases. The CDR3 has 17 residues. CDR1 and CDR2 (germline): MGHRA, YSYEKL. The trim removed 1 base at V and 7 bases at J, leaving 7 bases unmatched. CDR3 in DNA: TGCGCCAGCAGCCAAGGCTGGACTAGCGGGACTATCGGGGAGCTGTTTTTT. This codes for CASSQGWTSGTIGELFF.

The chain employs TRBV6-6 and TRBJ2-1; D call uncertain. Germline V CDR1 and CDR2: MNHNY, SVGAGI (reference sequence). V lost 2 bases and J 7 bases, leaving 12 bases between the germline ends. The CDR3 extends over 14 amino acids. CDR3 loop: CASSYVVRRNEQFF. Here the CDR3 DNA reads TGTGCCAGCAGTTACGTGGTCCGTAGGAATGAGCAGTTCTTC.

The chain is built from TRBV14 and TRBJ2-3; 9 bases are a match to TRBD1. The CDR3 length is 16 residues. J was trimmed by 3 bases and V by 3 bases; bases with no gene match: 7. The V gene's germline CDR1 is SGHDN and CDR2 FVKESK. CDR3 coding DNA: TGTGCCAGCAGCCATCTGCCGGGACAGGGAACAGATACGCAGTATTTT. Translation: CASSHLPGQGTDTQYF.

The rearrangement uses TRBV5-1 and TRBJ2-1; TRBD2 aligns across 7 bases. CDR1 and CDR2 from the germline V gene are SGHRS and YFSETQ. The CDR3 totals 15 residues. The ends lost 2 bases at V and 2 bases at J; junction bases unmatched: 4. The DNA of the CDR3 is TGCGCCAGCAGCTTAGCGGGGAAAGCCTACAATGAGCAGTTCTTC. Its protein product is CASSLAGKAYNEQFF.

The CDR3 loop is CASSRSGRSSGNTIYF. The CDR3 DNA follows: TGCGCCAGCTCCAGGTCGGGCCGCTCCTCTGGAAACACCATATATTTT. The chain has TRBV4-1 and TRBJ1-3; D remains ambiguous. CDR1 and CDR2 (germline): MGHRA, YSYEKL. The CDR3 spans 16 residues. V gave up 8 bases and J gave up 0 bases, with 17 bases separating them.

This clonotype was recorded a few times. CDR3 sequence reads: CASSLSGEKLFF. CDR3 nucleotides: TGTGCCAGCAGCCTTAGTGGTGAAAAACTGTTTTTT. This chain links TRBV9 with TRBJ1-4; D is undetermined. This CDR3 region has 12 residues. Germline V lookup: CDR1 SGDLS, CDR2 YYNGEE. Trimming stripped 4 bases from V and 7 bases from J, with 8 bases between.

This clonotype showed up just a few times. This sequence joins TRBV2 and TRBJ2-1; the D is unclear. Trimming took 1 base from V and 4 from J, leaving 11 bases between them. CDR3 length: 15 amino acids. Germline V gene data show CDR1 as SNHLY and CDR2 as FYNNEI. The CDR3 DNA reads as TGTGCCAGCAGTGAAGTAGGGCAAATTTACAATGAGCAGTTCTTC. Translated, it gives CASSEVGQIYNEQFF. Variable domain in full (rest from reference TRBV2 and TRBJ2-1): EPEVTQTPSHQVTQMGQEVILRCVPISNHLYFYWYRQILGQKVEFLVSFYNNEISEKSEIFDDQFSVERPDGSNFTLKIRSTKLEDSAMYFCASSEVGQIYNEQFFGPGTRLTVL.

The chain links TRBV7-3 to TRBJ1-6, with D unclear. The germline gives CDR1 SGHTA, CDR2 FQGTGA. Between the trimmed V and J ends, which lost 2 bases and 5 bases, there was a span of 7 bases. This CDR3 comprises 14 residues. The CDR3 region has the DNA TGTGCCAGCAGCTTAGCACACCATAATTCACCCCTCCACTTT. Translated: CASSLAHHNSPLHF.

Many counts were recorded for this clonotype. This chain links TRBV7-9 with TRBJ2-3; D unresolved. V was shortened by 1 base and J by 4 bases, with 6 bases between the two germline ends. The germline V gene has CDR1 SEHNR and CDR2 FQNEAQ (reference sequence). This CDR3 has 13 amino acids. The CDR3 here is CASSLGGADTQYF. CDR3 bases: TGTGCCAGCAGCTTAGGTGGTGCAGATACGCAGTATTTT.

The table lists this clonotype with many counts. The rearrangement joins TRBV27 to TRBJ1-1, with 8 positions matching TRBD1. The V and J ends lost 6 bases and 1 base, in that order; junction bases with no gene match: 7. The CDR3 sequence is 15 residues long. CDR1 is MNHEY, CDR2 SMNVEV, per germline (reference sequence). The DNA of the CDR3 is TGTGCCAGCAGAGTACAGGGGGGCACGAACACTGAAGCTTTCTTT. Protein sequence: CASRVQGGTNTEAFF.